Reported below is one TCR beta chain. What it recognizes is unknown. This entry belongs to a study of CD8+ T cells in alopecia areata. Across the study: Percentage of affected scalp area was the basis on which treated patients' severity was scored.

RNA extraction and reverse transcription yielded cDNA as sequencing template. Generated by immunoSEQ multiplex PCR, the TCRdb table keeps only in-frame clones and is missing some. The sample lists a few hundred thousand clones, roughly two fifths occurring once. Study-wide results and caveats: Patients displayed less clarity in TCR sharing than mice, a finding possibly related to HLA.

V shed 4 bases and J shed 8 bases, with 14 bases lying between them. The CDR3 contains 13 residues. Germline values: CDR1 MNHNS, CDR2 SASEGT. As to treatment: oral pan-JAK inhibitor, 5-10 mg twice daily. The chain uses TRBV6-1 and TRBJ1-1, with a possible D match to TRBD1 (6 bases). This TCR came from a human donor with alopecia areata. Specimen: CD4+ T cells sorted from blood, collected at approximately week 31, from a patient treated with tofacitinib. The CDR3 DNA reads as TGTGCCAGCAGTGCAACCCGACAGGTCGAAGCTTTCTTT. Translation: CASSATRQVEAFF.